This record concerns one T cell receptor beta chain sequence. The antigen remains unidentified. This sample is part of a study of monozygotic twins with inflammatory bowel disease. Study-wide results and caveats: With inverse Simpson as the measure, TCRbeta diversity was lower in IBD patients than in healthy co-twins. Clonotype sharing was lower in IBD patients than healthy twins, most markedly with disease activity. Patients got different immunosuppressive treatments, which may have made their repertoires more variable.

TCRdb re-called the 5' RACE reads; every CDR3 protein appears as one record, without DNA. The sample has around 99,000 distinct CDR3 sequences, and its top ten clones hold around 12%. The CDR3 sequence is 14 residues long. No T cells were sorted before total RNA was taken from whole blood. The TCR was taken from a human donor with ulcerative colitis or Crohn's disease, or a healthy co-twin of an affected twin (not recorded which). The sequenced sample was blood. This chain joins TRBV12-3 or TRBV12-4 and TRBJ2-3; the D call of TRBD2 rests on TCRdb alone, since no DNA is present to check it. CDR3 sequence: CASCSTSEGDTQYF.